The 28 T cell receptor beta chains below all came from one sample that was sequenced in a study of response to subunit inactivated influenza vaccine. TCRdb independently ran MiXCR on the RT-PCR reads; one entry per CDR3 protein. The table includes about 190,000 distinct CDR3 sequences, approximately 15% detected once. Sample: CD8+ T cells sorted from PBMCs, taken roughly 5 days after vaccination. Every receptor here comes from a middle-aged man who received an inactivated influenza vaccine.

J is TRBJ2-1 and V is TRBV20-1; the match to TRBD2 covers 10 bases. Losses at the gene ends were 5 bases for V and 0 bases for J; bases not matched to a gene: 4. Germline V gives CDR1 DFQATT, CDR2 SNEGSKA (reference sequence). This CDR3 is built from 15 residues. In DNA, the CDR3 is TGCAGTGCTTTCAGGACTAGCGGCTCCTACAATGAGCAGTTCTTC. Translation gives CSAFRTSGSYNEQFF.

The chain employs TRBV7-9 and TRBJ2-2; D possibly uses TRBD1 or TRBD2 (5 bases each). V was pared by 2 bases and J by 3 bases, with 10 bases between. Germline CDR1 and CDR2: SEHNR and FQNEAQ (reference sequence). CDR3 size: 15 residues. CDR3 amino acids: CASSLSGDHTGELFF. CDR3 in DNA: TGTGCCAGCAGCTTATCTGGGGACCACACCGGGGAGCTGTTTTTT.

Here the CDR3 reads CSAEALGQGDEQYF. In DNA form, the CDR3 reads TGCAGTGCTGAGGCCCTCGGACAGGGAGACGAGCAGTACTTC. The chain combines TRBV20-1 with TRBJ2-7; 8 bases fit TRBD1. Germline V lookup: CDR1 DFQATT, CDR2 SNEGSKA (reference sequence). V shed 5 bases, J shed 5 bases, and the junction held 11 bases outside the gene matches. The CDR3 length is 14 residues.

This sequence joins TRBV21-1 and TRBJ2-2; no DNA check was done on the table's D call, TRBD1. TRBV21-1 is tagged as a pseudogene. The CDR3 consists of 16 residues. The CDR3 DNA reads as TGTGCCAGCAGTAGATACAGGGGGTTCAGCACCGGGGAGCTGTTTTTT. The encoded protein is CASSRYRGFSTGELFF.

This clonotype was found many times. The chain has TRBV12-3 or TRBV12-4 and TRBJ2-1; unclear D gene. This CDR3 comprises 10 residues. Deletions cut 7 bases from V and 5 bases from J, with 3 bases between. The CDR3 DNA reads as TGTGCCAGCACTAACAATGAGCAGTTCTTC. Protein sequence: CASTNNEQFF.

This clonotype was counted a few times. V gene TRBV7-9 combines with J gene TRBJ2-2, with TRBD1 identical over 8 bases. This CDR3 spans 16 amino acids. J was trimmed by 1 base and V by 2 bases; bases with no gene match: 3. The V gene's germline CDR1 is SEHNR and CDR2 FQNEAQ (reference sequence). The CDR3, as DNA: TGTGCCAGCAGCTTACTTGGGACAGGGAACACCGGGGAGCTGTTTTTT. Translating gives CASSLLGTGNTGELFF. Together with reference TRBV7-9 and TRBJ2-2, the CDR3 gives the full variable domain: DTGVSQNPRHKITKRGQNVTFRCDPISEHNRLYWYRQTLGQGPEFLTYFQNEAQLEKSRLLSDRFSAERPKGSFSTLEIQRTEQGDSAMYLCASSLLGTGNTGELFFGEGSRLTVL.

The chain employs TRBV29-1 and TRBJ1-2; D possibly corresponds to TRBD1 (5 bases). V was shortened by 3 bases and J by 1 base, with 9 bases between the two germline ends. Germline assignment: CDR1 SQVTM and CDR2 ANQGSEA. The CDR3 contains 13 residues. The CDR3 nucleotides are TGCAGCGTTGACACGGGGGATAACTATGGCTACACCTTC. It translates to CSVDTGDNYGYTF.

This clonotype appeared a few times. V and J are TRBV5-6 and TRBJ1-1; 8 nucleotides match TRBD1. The CDR3 sequence is 15 residues long. The V segment lost 0 bases and the J segment 5 bases; nucleotides outside the gene matches: 6. Germline CDR1 SGHDT, CDR2 YYEEEE. DNA of the CDR3: TGTGCCAGCAGCTTGGAGGCCAGGGGGCGTACTGAAGCTTTCTTT. This encodes CASSLEARGRTEAFF.

V and J are TRBV5-1 and TRBJ2-7, with 10 bases identical to TRBD1. Germline assignment: CDR1 SGHRS and CDR2 YFSETQ. The CDR3 has 14 amino acids. J was trimmed by 6 bases and V by 4 bases; bases with no gene match: 7. CDR3 sequence (DNA): TGCGCCAGCAGCCCGAAGGACAGGGGGGTCGAGCAGTACTTC. Residues: CASSPKDRGVEQYF. Filled out from reference TRBV5-1 and TRBJ2-7, the complete variable domain reads KAGVTQTPRYLIKTRGQQVTLSCSPISGHRSVSWYQQTPGQGLQFLFEYFSETQRNKGNFPGRFSGRQFSNSRSEMNVSTLELGDSALYLCASSPKDRGVEQYFGPGTRLTVT.

The chain has TRBV13 and TRBJ2-7, with 7 bases matching TRBD2. The V gene's germline CDR1 is PRHDT and CDR2 FYEKMQ (reference sequence). Trimming removed 6 bases from V and 7 bases from J; junction bases left unmatched: 15. This CDR3 spans 15 amino acids. Written as DNA, the CDR3 is TGTGCCAGCAGTTTGCCCGGACACCCCGGGGGGGAGCAGTACTTC. As protein: CASSLPGHPGGEQYF.

The chain carries TRBV9 and TRBJ2-5; no reliable D call. V lost 0 bases to trimming and J lost 3 bases, with 12 bases between them. This CDR3 spans 15 amino acids. The germline gives CDR1 SGDLS, CDR2 YYNGEE. The CDR3: CASSVGGQLKETQYF. CDR3 bases: TGTGCCAGCAGCGTAGGGGGTCAGCTGAAAGAGACCCAGTACTTC.

The J gene is TRBJ2-3, the V gene TRBV27, with 9 bases fitting TRBD2. The CDR3 length is 18 residues. V was clipped by 4 bases and J by 3 bases; unmatched bases: 14. Looked up from germline, CDR1 is MNHEY and CDR2 is SMNVEV (reference sequence). The CDR3 here is CASSSLRAGGPLTDTQYF. The CDR3, as DNA: TGTGCCAGCAGTTCCCTCAGGGCGGGGGGGCCACTTACAGATACGCAGTATTTT.

CDR3 nucleotide sequence: TGTGCCATCAGTGAGACCCTCTACGAGCAGTACTTC. Translation: CAISETLYEQYF. This sequence joins TRBV10-3 and TRBJ2-7; D is ambiguous. Germline lookup yields CDR1 ENHRY and CDR2 SYGVKD. The CDR3 contains 12 residues. V lost 2 bases to trimming and J lost 3 bases, with 5 bases between them.

This clonotype was detected ten times or more. V and J are TRBV6-5 and TRBJ1-1; D not certain. V was pared by 7 bases and J by 1 base, with 4 bases between. CDR1 and CDR2 (germline): MNHEY, SVGAGI. The CDR3 is 11 amino acids. The CDR3 DNA reads as TGTGCCAGCATTAGGAACACTGAAGCTTTCTTT. It specifies CASIRNTEAFF.

The V and J genes are TRBV6-2 or TRBV6-3 and TRBJ1-2; maybe TRBD1 (6 bases). CDR3 length equals 15 residues. Germline CDR1 reads MNHEY; CDR2 reads SVGEGT. Trimming took 5 bases from V and 2 from J, leaving 15 bases between them. For the CDR3, the DNA is TGTGCCAGCAGTGTACGCCCACAGGGCAACTATGGCTACACCTTC. It encodes CASSVRPQGNYGYTF.

This clonotype came up a few times. CDR3 protein: CASSFEGGQYYGYTF. CDR3 DNA: TGCGCCAGCAGCTTTGAGGGGGGACAGTACTATGGCTACACCTTC. The chain links TRBV5-1 to TRBJ1-2, with 7 bases aligning to TRBD1. V gave up 2 bases and J gave up 3 bases; unmatched junction bases: 7. Germline V gene data show CDR1 as SGHRS and CDR2 as YFSETQ. The CDR3 has 15 amino acids.

The V and J genes are TRBV10-3 and TRBJ2-3; 11 positions agree with TRBD2. Looked up from germline, CDR1 is ENHRY and CDR2 is SYGVKD. Trimming took 0 bases from V and 2 from J; bases not matched to a gene: 13. This CDR3 is built from 20 residues. CDR3 protein: CAISESSRTSGPYTTDTQYF. CDR3 coding DNA: TGTGCCATCAGTGAGTCTTCCCGGACTAGCGGGCCCTACACCACAGATACGCAGTATTTT.

This clonotype was detected ten times or more. This CDR3 reads CASSQEFDGGLEETQYF. CDR3 coding DNA: TGTGCCAGCAGCCAAGAGTTTGACGGGGGACTAGAAGAGACCCAGTACTTC. The V call is TRBV4-2, the J call TRBJ2-5; 8 bases are a match to TRBD2. The CDR3 extends over 17 amino acids. The junction had 9 bases not matched to a gene; V was cut back by 0 bases and J by 3 bases. Germline assignment: CDR1 LGHNA and CDR2 YNFKEQ.

Regarding this clonotype: The junction shows a germline mismatch at one end, possibly a read error. The gene calls are TRBV29-1 and TRBJ2-7, with unresolved D. CDR3 length: 12 amino acids. The germline V gene encodes CDR1 SQVTM and CDR2 ANQGSEA. CDR3 DNA: TGCAGCGTAGAAGTATCTTCCTACGAGCAGTACTTC. This codes for CSVEVSSYEQYF.

V is TRBV7-8 and J is TRBJ2-7; 7 bases match TRBD2. The CDR3 has 15 residues. V shed 1 base and J 6 bases; nucleotides not matched to a gene: 9. Germline CDR1 SGHVS, CDR2 FQNEAQ. The CDR3 DNA reads as TGTGCCAGCAGCTTAGATCCCTTAGCGGGTAGCGAGCAGTACTTC. This codes for CASSLDPLAGSEQYF.

Only a few counts were recorded for this clonotype. The chain has TRBV10-3 and TRBJ2-5; D not certain. The CDR3 is 14 residues long. V lost 1 base and J 0 bases, leaving 6 bases between the germline ends. Germline CDR1 and CDR2: ENHRY and SYGVKD. The CDR3 bases are TGTGCCATCAGTGAGTTTTCTAACCAAGAGACCCAGTACTTC. It is translated as CAISEFSNQETQYF.

The J gene is TRBJ2-2, the V gene TRBV28; no clear D. This CDR3 has 16 residues. The V end was cut by 3 bases, the J end by 6 bases, with 17 bases between. Germline V gives CDR1 MDHEN, CDR2 SYDVKM. CDR3 protein: CASSFSSLLKAGELFF. In DNA form, the CDR3 reads TGTGCCAGCAGTTTTTCTTCCCTATTGAAAGCCGGGGAGCTGTTTTTT.

This clonotype was detected many times. The V call is TRBV4-3, the J call TRBJ2-3; D possibly uses TRBD1 or TRBD2 (6 bases each). V was shortened by 1 base and J by 11 bases, with 16 bases between the two germline ends. The CDR3 has 14 residues. CDR1 and CDR2 from the germline V gene are LGHNA and YSLEER. The CDR3 loop is CASSQVTGATEQYF. For the CDR3, the DNA is TGCGCCAGCAGCCAAGTCACGGGGGCGACGGAGCAGTATTTT.

This clonotype was seen only a few times. This chain links TRBV7-6 with TRBJ2-7; tentatively, D is TRBD1 (6 bases). The germline gives CDR1 SGHVS, CDR2 FNYEAQ. V dropped 3 bases and J dropped 4 bases, with 13 bases sitting between them. The CDR3 is 14 amino acids. The CDR3, as DNA: TGTGCCAGCAGCTTGGACAGCTTATGGTACGAGCAGTACTTC. Translating gives CASSLDSLWYEQYF.

V gene TRBV9 combines with J gene TRBJ2-7, with 10 bases aligning to TRBD1. This CDR3 is 17 amino acids long. CDR1 SGDLS and CDR2 YYNGEE come from the germline V gene. V gave up 0 bases and J gave up 2 bases; unmatched junction bases: 8. Here the CDR3 DNA reads TGTGCCAGCAGCGTAGAAGCGCCCGGGACAGGGGCCTACGAGCAGTACTTC. Amino acid sequence: CASSVEAPGTGAYEQYF.

The chain carries TRBV7-9 and TRBJ1-2; TRBD1 is a possible D gene (5 bases). Germline V lookup: CDR1 SEHNR, CDR2 FQNEAQ (reference sequence). This CDR3 contains 14 residues. V was pared by 1 base and J by 4 bases, with 10 bases between. CDR3 sequence reads: CASSLGGAGYGYTF. The CDR3, as DNA: TGTGCCAGCAGCTTAGGAGGGGCAGGCTATGGCTACACCTTC.

This clonotype was found many times. The chain uses TRBV12-3 or TRBV12-4 and TRBJ1-3; the D gene is possibly TRBD1 (6 bases). CDR3 size: 15 residues. V lost 1 base and J lost 4, with 11 bases in between. CDR3 sequence: CASSLGRGDGNTIYF. As DNA, the CDR3 is TGTGCCAGCAGTTTAGGCAGGGGTGACGGAAACACCATATATTTT.

This clonotype has only a few counts. One end of the junction varies from germline; a read error may be responsible. The chain recombines TRBV14 with TRBJ2-7; 7 nucleotides align to TRBD1. CDR3 length: 15 residues. CDR1 SGHDN and CDR2 FVKESK come from the germline V gene. The CDR3: CASSERTGFPYGQYF. The CDR3 nucleotides are TGTGCCAGCAGCGAACGGACAGGCTTCCCCTACGGGCAGTACTTC.